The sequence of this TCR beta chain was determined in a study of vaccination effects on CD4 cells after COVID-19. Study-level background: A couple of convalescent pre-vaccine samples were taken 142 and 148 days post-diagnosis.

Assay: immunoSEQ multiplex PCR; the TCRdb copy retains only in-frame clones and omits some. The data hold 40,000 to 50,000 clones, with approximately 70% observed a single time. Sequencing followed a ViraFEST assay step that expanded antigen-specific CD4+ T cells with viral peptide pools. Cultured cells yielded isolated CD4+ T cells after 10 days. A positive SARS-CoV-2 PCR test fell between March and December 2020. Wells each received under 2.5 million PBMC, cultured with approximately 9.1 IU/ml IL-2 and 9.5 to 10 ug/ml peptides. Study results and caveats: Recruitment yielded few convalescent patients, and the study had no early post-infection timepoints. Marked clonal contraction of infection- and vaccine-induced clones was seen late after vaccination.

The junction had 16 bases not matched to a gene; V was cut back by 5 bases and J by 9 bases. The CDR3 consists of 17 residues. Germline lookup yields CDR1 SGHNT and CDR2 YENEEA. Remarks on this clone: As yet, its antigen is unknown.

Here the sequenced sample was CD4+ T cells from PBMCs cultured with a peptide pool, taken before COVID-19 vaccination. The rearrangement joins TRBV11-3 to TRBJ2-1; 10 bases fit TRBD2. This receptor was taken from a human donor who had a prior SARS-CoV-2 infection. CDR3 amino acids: CASSINPFSGRNAEQFF. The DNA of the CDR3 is TGTGCCAGCAGCATCAACCCCTTTAGCGGGAGGAACGCTGAGCAGTTCTTC.